This record covers a single T cell receptor beta chain. Its antigen is unidentified. One end of the junction fails to match germline, which may point to a read error. The entry originates in a study of cytomegalovirus exposure and HLA in healthy donors. Study details: Within an early data release were around 87 million unique TCRs drawn from HLA-typed donors. Findings of the study overall: An analysis that was carried out later associated 15,000 to 20,000 TCR beta sequences with HLA alleles at 0.05 false discovery rate.

This CDR3 is 14 amino acids long. Germline V gene lookup returns CDR1 SGHRS and CDR2 YFSETQ. Researchers ran the PCR with 60 Vbeta and 13 Jbeta primers. Repertoires were generated with immunoSEQ multiplex PCR, while TCRdb's copy carries only in-frame clones and drops some. The sample includes 110,000 to 150,000 clones, approximately 70% of them seen just once. The genes are TRBV5-1 and TRBJ2-1; TRBD2 matches at 13 bases. This clonotype was obtained from a woman aged 55 to 70 in good health and CMV-seropositive. Material for sequencing was PBMCs. Here the CDR3 reads CASSHGLAGEGQLF. Written as DNA, the CDR3 is TGCGCCAGCAGTCACGGACTAGCGGGAGAGGGGCAGCTCTTC.